Sequencing of this T cell receptor (beta chain) was carried out in a study of OX40 agonist ivuxolimab in advanced cancers. Clones were read by immunoSEQ multiplex PCR, and TCRdb kept only the in-frame ones, dropping some. The table lists approximately 75,000 clones, 90% of them singletons. In germline, CDR1 is SEHNR, CDR2 FQNEAQ (reference sequence). V was shortened by 4 bases and J by 0 bases, with 10 bases between the two germline ends. This CDR3 spans 14 amino acids. The J gene is TRBJ2-7, the V gene TRBV7-9; no clear D gene. This receptor was taken from an adult with an advanced solid tumor such as melanoma, head and neck, liver or kidney cancer. The starting material was CD4+ or CD8+ T cells sorted from blood, obtained in a trial of the OX40 agonist ivuxolimab. CDR3 nucleotides: TGTGCCAGCAGCTCTAGAGCCAGCTCCTACGAGCAGTACTTC. Translation gives CASSSRASSYEQYF. Supplemented by reference TRBV7-9 and TRBJ2-7, the full variable domain reads DTGVSQNPRHKITKRGQNVTFRCDPISEHNRLYWYRQTLGQGPEFLTYFQNEAQLEKSRLLSDRFSAERPKGSFSTLEIQRTEQGDSAMYLCASSSRASSYEQYFGPGTRLTVT.